One and the same sample provided the 14 T cell receptor beta chains below, sequenced in a study of T cells after yellow fever vaccination. TCRdb fed the 5' RACE reads into MiXCR, producing one record per CDR3 protein. The sample yields about 260,000 distinct CDR3 sequences, roughly 13% seen once. Sample: CD4+ T cells sorted from PBMCs, taken 45 days after the yellow fever booster vaccination. The receptors stem from a man between 25 and 39 years old who received the YFV17D yellow fever vaccine.

The J gene is TRBJ2-4, the V gene TRBV5-1; 10 bases map to TRBD2. Germline CDR1 is SGHRS and CDR2 is YFSETQ. With V trimmed by 2 bases and J by 7 bases, 9 bases remained unmatched. There are 16 residues in the CDR3. CDR3 DNA sequence: TGCGCCAGCAGCTTTACAGCGGGAGGGCCGGGGAACATTCAGTACTTC. Amino acids: CASSFTAGGPGNIQYF.

This clonotype was seen more than once but under ten times. The chain joins TRBV20-1 to TRBJ2-7, with TRBD1 as a possible D gene (6 bases). Germline values: CDR1 DFQATT, CDR2 SNEGSKA (reference sequence). Trimming shortened V by 1 base and J by 6 bases, and 13 bases separated the two germline ends. The CDR3 extends over 13 amino acids. The CDR3 is CSARVRDNPEQYF. DNA for the CDR3: TGCAGTGCTAGAGTGAGGGACAACCCCGAGCAGTACTTC.

This chain connects TRBV5-1 to TRBJ2-7, with TRBD2 matching over 9 bases. The germline V gene has CDR1 SGHRS and CDR2 YFSETQ. V lost 5 bases, J lost 0 bases, and 6 bases stayed unmatched. This CDR3 is built from 15 residues. The CDR3 region has the DNA TGCGCCAGCAGGGAAGGACTAGCGATCTCCTACGAGCAGTACTTC. Its translation: CASREGLAISYEQYF.

This clonotype was counted between two and nine times. The chain joins TRBV5-1 to TRBJ2-5; TRBD2 matches at 10 bases. Germline values: CDR1 SGHRS, CDR2 YFSETQ. This CDR3 is built from 15 residues. J lost 4 bases, V lost 0 bases, and 3 bases had no gene match. The CDR3: CASSLGPSGRETQYF. DNA of the CDR3: TGCGCCAGCAGCTTGGGTCCTAGCGGGAGAGAGACCCAGTACTTC.

This clonotype appeared a few times. The chain has TRBV7-2 and TRBJ2-1; D uncertain. Germline V CDR1 and CDR2: SGHTA, FQGNSA. Trimming cost V 1 base and J 0 bases, with 10 bases left between them. The CDR3 is 16 residues long. CDR3 coding DNA: TGTGCCAGCAGCTTAGGGTCAGCGAGCTCCTACAATGAGCAGTTCTTC. This gives the protein CASSLGSASSYNEQFF.

A few counts support this clonotype. The chain uses TRBV3-1 and TRBJ2-7; D is uncertain. The CDR3 is 15 residues long. The V gene's germline CDR1 is LGHDT and CDR2 YNNKEL (reference sequence). V lost 4 bases and J lost 4, with 17 bases in between. CDR3 sequence reads: CASSPRGPRGYEQYF. The CDR3 nucleotides read TGTGCCAGCAGCCCCCGAGGTCCAAGAGGATACGAGCAGTACTTC.

The CDR3 coding sequence is TGTGCCAGCAGTTCGAGTGGGAGTTCACCCCTCCACTTT. Its translation is CASSSSGSSPLHF. The gene calls are TRBV28 and TRBJ1-6; no definite D call. The V end was cut by 4 bases, the J end by 9 bases, with 10 bases between. The CDR3 totals 13 residues. CDR1 MDHEN and CDR2 SYDVKM come from the germline V gene.

This clonotype was seen a handful of times. This chain joins TRBV5-8 and TRBJ2-3, with D possibly called TRBD1 or TRBD2 (6 bases each). Per germline, CDR1 SGHTS and CDR2 YDEGEE. The CDR3 is 15 amino acids. This CDR3 is CATGNPGGPTDTQYF. The DNA of the CDR3 is TGTGCGACCGGCAACCCCGGGGGCCCCACAGATACGCAGTATTTT.

This clonotype was seen a few times. The chain uses TRBV7-2 and TRBJ2-7; 11 nucleotides align to TRBD1. Germline CDR1 is SGHTA and CDR2 is FQGNSA. With 6 bases clipped from V and 2 bases from J, the junction kept 3 bases outside the gene matches. The CDR3 is 14 residues long. In nucleotides, the CDR3 is TGTGCCAGCAGGGGGACAGGGGGACCCTACGAGCAGTACTTC. Its translation: CASRGTGGPYEQYF.

This clonotype was detected a few times. The rearrangement links TRBV18 to TRBJ2-1; D is unclear. V lost 2 bases and J lost 6, with 14 bases in between. Germline V gene sequence: CDR1 KGHSH, CDR2 LQKENI. The CDR3 has 15 amino acids. The DNA of the CDR3 is TGTGCCAGCTCACCAGTGCCCGGGTCTAGCAATGAGCAGTTCTTC. Protein product: CASSPVPGSSNEQFF. Complete variable domain (other parts from reference TRBV18 and TRBJ2-1): NAGVMQNPRHLVRRRGQEARLRCSPMKGHSHVYWYRQLPEEGLKFMVYLQKENIIDESGMPKERFSAEFPKEGPSILRIQQVVRGDSAAYFCASSPVPGSSNEQFFGPGTRLTVL.

This clonotype has just a few counts. The chain carries TRBV18 and TRBJ2-5, with D unclear. CDR1 and CDR2 (germline): KGHSH, LQKENI. Trimming took 6 bases from V and 1 from J, leaving 15 bases between them. The CDR3 has 15 amino acids. Here the CDR3 reads CASSPTVNSQETQYF. The CDR3 bases are TGTGCCAGCTCCCCCACTGTGAACTCCCAAGAGACCCAGTACTTC. Full variable domain (outside the CDR3, taken from reference TRBV18 and TRBJ2-5): NAGVMQNPRHLVRRRGQEARLRCSPMKGHSHVYWYRQLPEEGLKFMVYLQKENIIDESGMPKERFSAEFPKEGPSILRIQQVVRGDSAAYFCASSPTVNSQETQYFGPGTRLLVL.

This chain uses TRBV2 with TRBJ2-7, with TRBD1 identical over 9 bases. Trimming at V came to 8 bases and at J to 5 bases, leaving 7 bases not matched to a gene. In germline, CDR1 is SNHLY, CDR2 FYNNEI. The CDR3 spans 13 residues. The chain's CDR3 is CASARDRENEQYF. The CDR3, as DNA: TGTGCCAGCGCCAGGGACAGGGAAAACGAGCAGTACTTC.

This clonotype has just a few counts. J is TRBJ1-5 and V is TRBV19, with D unresolved. Looked up from germline, CDR1 is LNHDA and CDR2 is SQIVND (reference sequence). V lost 11 bases and J 1 base, leaving 21 bases between the germline ends. The CDR3 runs to 16 residues. The CDR3 bases are TGTGCCGTTAAGGCAAATGCTCACCAGAGCAATCAGCCCCAGCATTTT. Its translation: CAVKANAHQSNQPQHF.

The chain's CDR3 is CASSLFDRTQFF. The CDR3 coding sequence is TGTGCCAGCAGTTTATTTGACAGGACGCAGTTCTTC. V is TRBV28 and J is TRBJ2-1; maybe TRBD1 (6 bases). V lost 1 base, J lost 12 bases, and 10 bases lay in between. Germline assignment: CDR1 MDHEN and CDR2 SYDVKM. CDR3 length: 12 residues. The full variable domain, rest sourced from reference TRBV28 and TRBJ2-1, is DVKVTQSSRYLVKRTGEKVFLECVQDMDHENMFWYRQDPGLGLRLIYFSYDVKMKEKGDIPEGYSVSREKKERFSLILESASTNQTSMYLCASSLFDRTQFFGPGTRLTVL.